The 17 T cell receptor beta chains given below trace back to one sample, sequenced in a study of blood T cell repertoires in COVID-19. Sequencing was performed with immunoSEQ multiplex PCR; in TCRdb, only in-frame clones are kept and a portion is missing. The data hold about 170,000 clones, with over 70% observed a single time. Sample: peripheral blood. Receptors originate from a woman aged 70-85 years who had recovered from COVID-19.

This rearrangement joins TRBV7-6 to TRBJ1-5, with TRBD1 matching over 9 bases. Germline V gives CDR1 SGHVS, CDR2 FNYEAQ. V lost 5 bases, J lost 4 bases, and 3 bases stayed unmatched. CDR3 length: 14 residues. CDR3 nucleotide sequence: TGTGCCAGCAGCCTCGGGACAGGGAATCAGCCCCAGCATTTT. Translated, it gives CASSLGTGNQPQHF.

The chain employs TRBV12-3 or TRBV12-4 and TRBJ1-2; unclear D gene. V was cut by 6 bases and J by 4 bases, with 6 bases left in between. CDR3 length equals 11 residues. The CDR3 protein is CASSHTYGYTF. CDR3 DNA sequence: TGTGCCAGCAGCCACACCTATGGCTACACCTTC.

The chain joins TRBV3-1 (or the pseudogene TRBV3-2) to TRBJ2-1; 7 bases are a match to TRBD2. The germline gives CDR1 LGHDT, CDR2 YNNKEL (reference sequence). J gave up 5 bases and V 5 bases, and 9 bases lay outside the gene matches. This CDR3 has 15 amino acids. The DNA of the CDR3 is TGTGCCAGCAGCAACGTGGCAGGGAGGGACAATGAGCAGTTCTTC. Its translation: CASSNVAGRDNEQFF.

V gene TRBV5-6 combines with J gene TRBJ1-5, with 10 bases aligning to TRBD1. Germline assignment: CDR1 SGHDT and CDR2 YYEEEE. The CDR3 consists of 13 residues. J was trimmed by 6 bases and V by 7 bases; bases with no gene match: 4. For the CDR3, the DNA is TGTGCCAGCGGACGGACAGGGGGTCAGCCCCAGCATTTT. Translation: CASGRTGGQPQHF.

The CDR3 sequence: CASSEDGGYGYTF. Written as DNA, the CDR3 is TGTGCCAGCAGTGAGGACGGAGGCTATGGCTACACCTTC. The chain combines TRBV6-4 with TRBJ1-2; no firm D call. The CDR3 loop spans 13 amino acids. Germline CDR1 reads MRHNA; CDR2 reads SNTAGT. Trimming pared 3 bases from V and 4 bases from J, leaving 9 bases between.

The V and J genes are TRBV10-3 and TRBJ1-3; a weak D match, TRBD1 (5 bases). Trimming cost V 6 bases and J 0 bases, with 12 bases left between them. Per the germline V gene, CDR1 is ENHRY and CDR2 is SYGVKD. The CDR3 has 15 amino acids. CDR3 DNA: TGTGCCATCAGCCCCGGTGGGGCCTCTGGAAACACCATATATTTT. This gives the protein CAISPGGASGNTIYF.

CDR3 in amino acids: CSVAPGANYGYTF. Here the CDR3 DNA reads TGCAGCGTCGCCCCAGGCGCTAACTATGGCTACACCTTC. The rearrangement joins TRBV29-1 to TRBJ1-2; the D is unclear. Germline assignment: CDR1 SQVTM and CDR2 ANQGSEA. Trimming cost V 6 bases and J 0 bases, with 11 bases left between them. The CDR3 runs to 13 residues.

This chain joins TRBV5-4 and TRBJ2-7, with 11 bases matching TRBD1. J lost 7 bases, V lost 0 bases, and 9 bases had no gene match. The CDR3 spans 16 residues. Per germline, CDR1 SGHNT and CDR2 YYREEE (reference sequence). The CDR3 coding sequence is TGTGCCAGCAGCTTGGGAGGGACAGGGGGTTTCTGGGAGCAGTACTTC. As protein: CASSLGGTGGFWEQYF.

There are a few counts of this clone. The genes are TRBV6-6 and TRBJ1-1; perhaps TRBD1 as D (5 bases). The CDR3 has 15 residues. CDR1 MNHNY and CDR2 SVGAGI come from the germline V gene (reference sequence). Trimming pared 7 bases from V and 3 bases from J, leaving 18 bases between. CDR3: CASNWGGIDYTEAFF. CDR3 DNA: TGTGCCAGCAATTGGGGCGGCATCGACTACACTGAAGCTTTCTTT.

The chain has TRBV6-5 and TRBJ1-2; D is uncertain. V was trimmed by 5 bases and J by 5 bases, leaving 12 bases between them. This CDR3 comprises 13 residues. Per the germline V gene, CDR1 is MNHEY and CDR2 is SVGAGI. The CDR3 spells CASSRGSFYGYTF. CDR3 in DNA: TGTGCCAGCAGTCGCGGATCTTTTTATGGCTACACCTTC.

The chain couples TRBV6-5 to TRBJ1-3; TRBD1 aligns across 7 bases. From germline, CDR1 is MNHEY and CDR2 SVGAGI. CDR3 length: 14 residues. V lost 8 bases, J lost 0 bases, and 4 bases stayed unmatched. The CDR3 DNA reads TGTGCCAGCCTCAGACAGGGCTCTGGAAACACCATATATTTT. It codes for CASLRQGSGNTIYF.

The chain links TRBV6-5 to TRBJ1-6, with D unresolved. The CDR3 contains 14 residues. Trimming took off 7 bases at V and 8 bases at J, with 15 bases between the two ends. In germline, CDR1 is MNHEY, CDR2 SVGAGI. The CDR3 reads CASTNGEHYSPLHF. The CDR3 nucleotides are TGTGCCAGCACCAATGGGGAGCACTATTCACCCCTCCACTTT.

The chain links TRBV2 to TRBJ2-4; TRBD2 is a possible D gene (6 bases). Per the germline V gene, CDR1 is SNHLY and CDR2 is FYNNEI. Trimming left V 6 bases short and J 0 bases short, with 12 bases between. There are 15 residues in the CDR3. The CDR3: CASRRRGLAKNIQYF. The CDR3 nucleotides read TGTGCCAGCAGGAGGCGGGGTCTAGCCAAAAACATTCAGTACTTC.

V and J are TRBV7-8 and TRBJ2-7, with D hard to call. V gave up 0 bases and J gave up 5 bases, with 8 bases separating them. The CDR3 extends over 13 amino acids. CDR1 and CDR2 from the germline V gene are SGHVS and FQNEAQ. CDR3 DNA: TGTGCCAGCAGCTTAGCGGTAGCTAACGAGCAGTACTTC. Its translation is CASSLAVANEQYF. Combining the CDR3 with reference TRBV7-8 and TRBJ2-7 gives the whole variable domain GAGVSQSPRYKVAKRGQDVALRCDPISGHVSLFWYQQALGQGPEFLTYFQNEAQLDKSGLPSDRFFAERPEGSVSTLKIQRTQQEDSAVYLCASSLAVANEQYFGPGTRLTVT.

A few counts support this clone. The chain is built from TRBV3-1 (or the pseudogene TRBV3-2) and TRBJ2-2, with unresolved D. Trimming stripped 4 bases from V and 6 bases from J, with 12 bases between. Per the germline V gene, CDR1 is LGHDT and CDR2 is YNNKEL (reference sequence). CDR3 length: 14 amino acids. In nucleotides, the CDR3 is TGTGCCAGCAGCCCCCCCCAATTTTCCGGGGAGCTGTTTTTT. Protein product: CASSPPQFSGELFF.

The chain combines TRBV3-1 (or the pseudogene TRBV3-2) with TRBJ2-3, with D uncertain. The germline CDR1 and CDR2 sequences are LGHDT and YNNKEL (reference sequence). Trimming shortened V by 7 bases and J by 2 bases, and 19 bases separated the two germline ends. The CDR3 length is 16 residues. CDR3 in amino acids: CASTTRSGSTTDTQYF. CDR3 sequence (DNA): TGTGCCAGCACCACCCGGAGTGGGTCAACCACAGATACGCAGTATTTT.

The V call is TRBV9, the J call TRBJ1-1; D unclear. Germline CDR1 reads SGDLS; CDR2 reads YYNGEE. This CDR3 region has 13 residues. Trimming cost V 3 bases and J 0 bases, with 6 bases left between them. The CDR3 DNA follows: TGTGCCAGCAGCGAAACACTGAACACTGAAGCTTTCTTT. Encoded protein: CASSETLNTEAFF.